The 4 T cell receptor beta chains below come from one sample, sequenced in a study of glioma-infiltrating T cells after dendritic cell vaccination. As for time point: after dendritic cell vaccination, including at tumor progression/relapse. The method was immunoSEQ multiplex PCR; TCRdb's version includes in-frame clones alone and lacks a portion of them. The data contain fewer than 90,000 clones, roughly four fifths of them singletons. Source: blood, taken after dendritic cell vaccination. Receptors were obtained from a human donor with glioblastoma.

The chain combines TRBV2 with TRBJ2-2, with a possible D match to TRBD1 (5 bases). There are 18 residues in the CDR3. Germline CDR1 reads SNHLY; CDR2 reads FYNNEI. V was shortened by 2 bases and J by 5 bases, with 21 bases between the two germline ends. The CDR3 region has the DNA TGTGCCAGCAGTGAATCGGCTGTGGTATTCGCAGGGACCGGGGAGCTGTTTTTT. Protein product: CASSESAVVFAGTGELFF.

The chain couples TRBV19 to TRBJ1-5; 8 nucleotides align to TRBD1. The V and J ends lost 4 bases and 2 bases, in that order; junction bases with no gene match: 1. From germline, CDR1 is LNHDA and CDR2 SQIVND (reference sequence). CDR3 size: 14 residues. The CDR3 sequence is CASSNRGGNQPQHF. The CDR3 DNA reads as TGTGCCAGTAGTAACAGGGGGGGCAATCAGCCCCAGCATTTT.

The V call is TRBV11-2, the J call TRBJ1-2, with D possibly TRBD1 on 5 matching bases. Germline CDR1 is SGHAT and CDR2 is FQNNGV. V was cut by 1 base and J by 8 bases, with 17 bases left in between. The CDR3 extends over 15 amino acids. CDR3 coding DNA: TGTGCCAGCAGCTTAGGGGGCAGAGTCTATGAGGGCTACACCTTC. It yields the protein CASSLGGRVYEGYTF.

This clone has only one observation. In DNA, the CDR3 is TGTGCCAGCACTAGCGGGGGTAACACCGGGGAGCTGTTTTTT. It is translated as CASTSGGNTGELFF. The chain carries TRBV2 and TRBJ2-2, with 10 bases fitting TRBD2. Trimming removed 7 bases from V and 2 bases from J; junction bases left unmatched: 1. This CDR3 has 14 residues. Germline V lookup: CDR1 SNHLY, CDR2 FYNNEI.